This T cell receptor beta chain was captured by sequencing in a study of T-cell memory formation after mild COVID-19. Remarks on this clonotype: Antigen unknown.

Germline assignment: CDR1 MNHNY and CDR2 SVGAGI (reference sequence). The CDR3 loop spans 16 amino acids. Trimming took 5 bases from V and 3 from J; bases not matched to a gene: 11. UMIs and sample barcodes were carried by the TCR alpha and TCR beta cDNA libraries that 5'RACE produced using constant-segment primers. Each CDR3 protein is one row after TCRdb ran MiXCR on the 5' RACE reads. The data hold 500,000 to 650,000 distinct CDR3 sequences, with roughly 22% observed a single time. Findings of the study overall: Researchers report contracting CD4+ clones mostly in CM and EM, with CD8+ clones in EMRA. Some clones that responded were present in memory (sampled pre-infection), which suggests cross-reactive memory joined. Contracting clones from day 15 to 85 had balanced CD4/CD8; later expanders favoured CD4+.

This TCR was recovered from an adult woman who had mild COVID-19 (a few samples of this study predate the infection). Cell type and time point are not known. The sample was PBMCs or a T cell subset sorted from them (not recorded which). This sequence joins TRBV6-6 and TRBJ2-7; 9 bases align to TRBD1. The CDR3 nucleotides are TGTGCCAGCAGTAACCGGGACAGGGAAAGTCGCTACGAGCAGTACTTC. This gives the protein CASSNRDRESRYEQYF.